The rows below give T cell receptor beta chains drawn from one sample of a study of blood T cell repertoires in COVID-19. The protocol was immunoSEQ multiplex PCR, while the TCRdb copy is restricted to in-frame clones and leaves out a portion. This table has approximately 170,000 clones, about 88% appearing once. Input material: peripheral blood. The receptors come from a man aged 55 to 70 with acute or convalescent COVID-19. Each CDR3 is given with its conserved first and last residue. The D gene is left open where the match is weak. Some rows have no size entry. The others give once, few or many, or a class for an expanded clone.

d_gene,v_gene,j_gene,abundance,CDR3nt,CDR3aa
NA,TRBV27,TRBJ2-7,NA,TGTGCCAGCAGTCCTGGAGGCTACGAGCAGTACTTC,CASSPGGYEQYF
TRBD2,TRBV2,TRBJ2-7,NA,TGTGCCAGCGAAATCGCGGGAGGAAGCTACGAGCAGTACTTC,CASEIAGGSYEQYF
TRBD2,TRBV29-1,TRBJ2-3,NA,TGCAGCGTTGGAGCTAGCGGGGATACGCAGTATTTT,CSVGASGDTQYF
NA,TRBV2,TRBJ2-1,NA,TGTGCCAGCAGCTCGGAGACTAACTCCTACAATGAGCAGTTCTTC,CASSSETNSYNEQFF
TRBD1,TRBV29-1,TRBJ1-1,NA,TGCAGCGTGGGACAGATAATGAACACTGAAGCTTTCTTT,CSVGQIMNTEAFF
TRBD2,TRBV25-1,TRBJ2-1,once,TGTGCCAGCAGTTCAGGACTAGCGGGAGATTCCTACAATGAGCAGTTCTTC,CASSSGLAGDSYNEQFF
NA,TRBV5-1,TRBJ1-3,NA,TGCGCCAGCAGCTTAGAGGTTGGAAACACCATATATTTT,CASSLEVGNTIYF
NA,TRBV11-3,TRBJ2-7,few,TGTGCCAGCAGCTTCCAGGTCTACGAGCAGTACTTC,CASSFQVYEQYF
NA,TRBV19,TRBJ1-5,NA,TGTGCCAGTAGTATGAACAGGGATCCCAGTCAGCCCCAGCATTTT,CASSMNRDPSQPQHF
NA,TRBV6-5,TRBJ1-5,NA,TGTGCCAGCAGTCGGGACTCTCATCAGCCCCAGCATTTT,CASSRDSHQPQHF
NA,TRBV2,TRBJ1-5,few,TGTGCCAGCAGGCAGGGGTTGGGTCAGCCCCAGCATTTT,CASRQGLGQPQHF
TRBD1,TRBV4-1,TRBJ2-1,NA,TGCGCCAGCAGCCAAGATACAGGGGCCTACAATGAGCAGTTCTTC,CASSQDTGAYNEQFF
NA,TRBV4-2,TRBJ1-1,NA,TGTGCCAGCAGCCATGCTGACAGGATGAACACTGAAGCTTTCTTT,CASSHADRMNTEAFF
NA,TRBV5-6,TRBJ2-2,NA,TGTGCCAGCACCCCGGACAGCTACACCGGGGAGCTGTTTTTT,CASTPDSYTGELFF
TRBD1,TRBV24-1,TRBJ2-1,NA,TGTGCCACTTCCCCCCGGACAGGGACGTACAATGAGCAGTTCTTC,CATSPRTGTYNEQFF
TRBD2,TRBV7-2,TRBJ2-7,NA,TGTGCCAGCAGCACCCGAATTAGCGGGAGTTCCTACGAGCAGTACTTC,CASSTRISGSSYEQYF
NA,TRBV18,TRBJ2-3,NA,TGTGCCAGCTCACCACTGCAGGGGACCCCCCCCACAGGATATACGCAGTATTTT,CASSPLQGTPPTGYTQYF
NA,TRBV19,TRBJ1-6,NA,TGTGCCAGTACCACGCAGAATTCACCCCTCCACTTT,CASTTQNSPLHF
TRBD1,TRBV6-2/TRBV6-3,TRBJ1-6,once,TGTGCCAGCAGCCCTCCGGGACAGGGGGCGAGAAGATCACCCCTCCACTTT,CASSPPGQGARRSPLHF
TRBD1,TRBV11-2,TRBJ1-6,NA,TGTGCCAGCAGCTGGGACAGGGGGAAATCACCCCTCCACTTT,CASSWDRGKSPLHF
TRBD1,TRBV19,TRBJ1-6,few,TGTGCCAGTAGACCGGGACAGGGGGCTTCACCCCTCCACTTT,CASRPGQGASPLHF
NA,TRBV3-1/TRBV3-2,TRBJ1-1,NA,TGTGCTTGTAGCCGACAGTCGAACACTGAAGCTTTCTTT,CACSRQSNTEAFF
NA,TRBV29-1,TRBJ1-4,NA,TGCAGCGTTGGGGTATCCCGGGGGGAAAAACTGTTTTTT,CSVGVSRGEKLFF
NA,TRBV6-5,TRBJ2-3,NA,TGTGCCAGCACCCCCCTAGACGGCCCACGAGATACGCAGTATTTT,CASTPLDGPRDTQYF
NA,TRBV6-5,TRBJ1-2,NA,TGTGCCAGCAGTTCTACAGGGAACTATGGCTACACCTTC,CASSSTGNYGYTF
TRBD2,TRBV6-2/TRBV6-3,TRBJ2-7,NA,TGTGCCAGCAGTTCCCCAGCGGGACTCTCCTACGAGCAGTACTTC,CASSSPAGLSYEQYF
NA,TRBV24-1,TRBJ2-2,NA,TGTGCCACCAGTGACCCGACAGGGAACACCGGGGAGCTGTTTTTT,CATSDPTGNTGELFF
TRBD1,TRBV24-1,TRBJ1-2,NA,TGTGCCACCAGTGACTCGGGACAGGACTACTATGGCTACACCTTC,CATSDSGQDYYGYTF
TRBD2,TRBV7-3,TRBJ2-3,NA,TGTGCCAGCAGCCCCTCCCAGCGGGGGGGGCCAGATACGCAGTATTTT,CASSPSQRGGPDTQYF
TRBD2,TRBV27,TRBJ2-7,NA,TGTGCCAGCAGTTTTAGGACTAGCGGCCACCCCTACGAGCAGTACTTC,CASSFRTSGHPYEQYF
NA,TRBV6-6,TRBJ1-3,NA,TGTGCCAGCGGCTCCCCCAGCTCTGGAAACACCATATATTTT,CASGSPSSGNTIYF
NA,TRBV6-1,TRBJ2-5,few,TGTGCCAGCAGTGATGGGGGGTCCGATGAGACCCAGTACTTC,CASSDGGSDETQYF
TRBD1,TRBV4-3,TRBJ1-1,NA,TGCGCCAGCAGCCAGGACAGGATGAACACTGAAGCTTTCTTT,CASSQDRMNTEAFF
NA,TRBV7-3,TRBJ2-5,NA,TGTGCCAGCAGCGCAAACAGGGAAGAGACCCAGTACTTC,CASSANREETQYF
TRBD1,TRBV6-5,TRBJ1-6,NA,TGTGCCAGCAGTTTGGACAGGCAGGGTTCACCCCTCCACTTT,CASSLDRQGSPLHF
TRBD1,TRBV6-6,TRBJ2-7,NA,TGTGCCAGCAGTTACGGTACGGGACAGGGGGCCTACGAGCAGTACTTC,CASSYGTGQGAYEQYF
NA,TRBV2,TRBJ1-1,NA,TGTGCCAGCAGGGCAGGCCCGAACACTGAAGCTTTCTTT,CASRAGPNTEAFF
NA,TRBV5-1,TRBJ1-4,few,TGCGCCAGCAGCCGAACCCTGACAGATGAAAAACTGTTTTTT,CASSRTLTDEKLFF
TRBD2,TRBV7-2,TRBJ2-1,NA,TGTGCCAGCAGCCCTCCGGGACTAGCGGGGTACAATGAGCAGTTCTTC,CASSPPGLAGYNEQFF
NA,TRBV5-6,TRBJ1-2,NA,TGTGCCAGCAGCTTAGTGTCGGCAAGAGGCTATGGCTACACCTTC,CASSLVSARGYGYTF
NA,TRBV9,TRBJ1-3,NA,TGTGCCAGCAGCGTCGGTCCCTCTGGAAACACCATATATTTT,CASSVGPSGNTIYF
NA,TRBV19,TRBJ1-3,NA,TGTGCCAGTAGTATAGCCGTTGGAAACACCATATATTTT,CASSIAVGNTIYF
TRBD1,TRBV4-1,TRBJ1-2,NA,TGCGCCAGCAGCCAAGATGGACAGGGCAACTATGGCTACACCTTC,CASSQDGQGNYGYTF
TRBD1,TRBV10-1,TRBJ1-2,NA,TGCGCCAGCAGTGGGGACAGGCGACGCCTCTATGGCTACACCTTC,CASSGDRRRLYGYTF
TRBD1,TRBV7-9,TRBJ1-6,once,TGTGCCAGCAGAAGGGACAGCAATAATTCACCCCTCCACTTT,CASRRDSNNSPLHF
TRBD1,TRBV6-4,TRBJ2-1,NA,TGTGCCAGCAGTCCCGGGACAGGGTTACTATCCTACAATGAGCAGTTCTTC,CASSPGTGLLSYNEQFF